The rows below give T cell receptor beta chains drawn from one sample of a study of blood T cell repertoires in COVID-19. Profiled with immunoSEQ multiplex PCR; TCRdb holds only in-frame clones, not every one. Among about 250,000 clones listed, roughly four fifths were seen once. The specimen was peripheral blood. The origin of the receptors is a person aged 70 to 80 with COVID-19, enrolled during active disease. Both conserved end residues are part of each CDR3. The D gene is left open where the match is weak. The size field is filled for only some rows; it gives once, few, many or a size class.

CDR3 protein,CDR3 DNA,D gene,clone size,J gene,V gene
CASSLWGGSQETQYF,TGCGCCAGCAGCTTGTGGGGGGGAAGCCAAGAGACCCAGTACTTC,TRBD2,-,TRBJ2-5,TRBV5-1
CAWSVGGAEQPQHF,TGTGCCTGGAGTGTAGGGGGGGCGGAACAGCCCCAGCATTTT,-,-,TRBJ1-5,TRBV30
CASRPRAGAFF,TGTGCCAGCAGACCGCGGGCTGGAGCTTTCTTT,-,-,TRBJ1-1,TRBV12-3/TRBV12-4
CASSSADRGLDYGYTF,TGTGCCAGTAGTAGCGCAGACAGGGGGCTCGACTATGGCTACACCTTC,TRBD1,-,TRBJ1-2,TRBV19
CASSPSYVGQGTYEQYF,TGTGCCAGTAGTCCGTCCTATGTTGGCCAGGGAACCTACGAGCAGTACTTC,-,-,TRBJ2-7,TRBV19
CASKETSGYNEQFF,TGTGCCAGCAAGGAGACTAGCGGATACAATGAGCAGTTCTTC,TRBD2,-,TRBJ2-1,TRBV2
CASSQRQGASSEKLFF,TGCGCCAGCAGCCAACGACAGGGGGCGAGTAGTGAAAAACTGTTTTTT,TRBD1,-,TRBJ1-4,TRBV4-1
CASSSQTGGEKLFF,TGTGCCAGCAGTTCGCAGACAGGGGGTGAAAAACTGTTTTTT,TRBD1,once,TRBJ1-4,TRBV6-5
CASSIDADSYHSPLHF,TGTGCCAGTAGTATAGATGCGGACAGTTATCATTCACCCCTCCACTTT,-,-,TRBJ1-6,TRBV19
CASSSSPDRGYGYTF,TGTGCCAGCAGTTCATCCCCGGACAGGGGCTATGGCTACACCTTC,TRBD1,few,TRBJ1-2,TRBV2
CASSRTRAGAQYF,TGTGCCAGTAGTAGGACCCGAGCGGGAGCGCAGTATTTT,TRBD2,-,TRBJ2-3,TRBV19
CASHHGTSGYNEQFF,TGTGCCTCCCATCACGGGACTAGCGGTTACAATGAGCAGTTCTTC,TRBD2,-,TRBJ2-1,TRBV30
CASSLISGPKPYEQYF,TGTGCCAGCAGTTTGATATCAGGGCCTAAGCCCTACGAGCAGTACTTC,-,-,TRBJ2-7,TRBV28
CASSPSWVSRGVQGFF,TGTGCCAGCAGCCCCTCGTGGGTATCGCGAGGGGTACAGGGGTTCTTC,-,once,TRBJ2-1,TRBV5-8
CASKAPNTGELFF,TGTGCCAGCAAAGCCCCGAACACCGGGGAGCTGTTTTTT,-,-,TRBJ2-2,TRBV2
CSASGENGEKLFF,TGCAGTGCTAGTGGGGAGAACGGGGAAAAACTGTTTTTT,-,-,TRBJ1-4,TRBV20-1
CASSLASGSHEQYF,TGTGCCAGCAGTTTGGCTAGCGGGAGTCACGAGCAGTACTTC,TRBD2,-,TRBJ2-7,TRBV27
CATSRAGSNTEAFF,TGTGCCACCAGCAGAGCGGGGTCGAACACTGAAGCTTTCTTT,-,-,TRBJ1-1,TRBV15
CSAAAGERAFF,TGCAGCGCTGCGGCGGGCGAGCGCGCTTTCTTT,-,-,TRBJ1-1,TRBV29-1
CASSLGGAQSTNSPLHF,TGTGCCAGCAGTTTAGGAGGGGCCCAAAGCACTAATTCACCCCTCCACTTT,-,-,TRBJ1-6,TRBV28
CASSFGRGYEQYF,TGTGCCAGCAGCTTCGGCAGGGGCTACGAGCAGTACTTC,-,once,TRBJ2-7,TRBV7-9
CASSLASGYGNEKLFF,TGTGCCAGCAGCCTCGCATCGGGATACGGTAATGAAAAACTGTTTTTT,-,-,TRBJ1-4,TRBV11-2
CASSPPGEETQYF,TGTGCCAGCAGCCCCCCAGGGGAAGAGACCCAGTACTTC,-,-,TRBJ2-5,TRBV11-3
CAISDEKGQGAYEQYF,TGTGCCATCAGTGACGAGAAGGGACAGGGGGCGTACGAGCAGTACTTC,TRBD1,-,TRBJ2-7,TRBV10-3
CASSPGGYSNQPQHF,TGTGCCAGCAGTCCGGGGGGTTATAGCAATCAGCCCCAGCATTTT,-,-,TRBJ1-5,TRBV27
CASRASGATNEKLFF,TGTGCCAGCAGAGCTTCAGGGGCAACTAATGAAAAACTGTTTTTT,-,-,TRBJ1-4,TRBV6-4
CAWSVGRRGGEKLFF,TGTGCCTGGAGTGTCGGGAGAAGAGGTGGTGAAAAACTGTTTTTT,-,-,TRBJ1-4,TRBV30
CASSLDGRGAFF,TGTGCCAGCAGCTTGGACGGCCGCGGGGCTTTCTTT,-,-,TRBJ1-1,TRBV5-4
CASSSWDTNQPQHF,TGTGCCAGCAGTTCATGGGACACCAATCAGCCCCAGCATTTT,-,-,TRBJ1-5,TRBV6-2/TRBV6-3
CATSLSPGGGIQYF,TGTGCCACCAGCCTCTCCCCAGGTGGGGGGATACAGTACTTC,-,-,TRBJ2-7,TRBV15
CASSIGVVGELFF,TGCGCCAGCAGCATTGGAGTAGTCGGGGAGCTGTTTTTT,-,few,TRBJ2-2,TRBV5-1
CASSPGQGRGYTF,TGCGCCAGCAGCCCCGGACAGGGTCGGGGCTACACCTTC,TRBD1,-,TRBJ1-2,TRBV5-1
CASSSTKEQYF,TGTGCCAGCAGCTCCACTAAGGAGCAGTACTTC,-,-,TRBJ2-7,TRBV5-4
CASSYSLQRGEWGNEQFF,TGTGCCAGCAGTTACTCCTTGCAACGCGGGGAGTGGGGCAATGAGCAGTTCTTC,-,-,TRBJ2-1,TRBV6-2/TRBV6-3
CASSLGGGGETQYF,TGTGCCAGCAGCTTGGGGGGTGGAGGAGAGACCCAGTACTTC,-,-,TRBJ2-5,TRBV5-6
CASSYSSPGVGYTF,TGTGCCAGCAGTTACTCGAGCCCGGGGGTTGGCTACACCTTC,-,-,TRBJ1-2,TRBV6-5
CASSVGTGGIEKLFF,TGTGCCAGCAGCGTTGGGACAGGGGGGATTGAAAAACTGTTTTTT,TRBD1,-,TRBJ1-4,TRBV9
CASRETGGNEQFF,TGTGCCAGCAGGGAAACAGGGGGCAATGAGCAGTTCTTC,TRBD1,few,TRBJ2-1,TRBV28
CASSRTNQGDGYTF,TGCGCCAGCAGTCGAACGAACCAGGGTGATGGCTACACCTTC,-,-,TRBJ1-2,TRBV5-1
CASSSLDRAGYTF,TGTGCCAGCAGTTCGCTGGACAGGGCCGGCTACACCTTC,TRBD1,-,TRBJ1-2,TRBV28
CASSGTPGGYEQYF,TGTGCCAGTAGCGGGACTCCCGGGGGTTACGAGCAGTACTTC,-,-,TRBJ2-7,TRBV19
CASREHRGNAANEKLFF,TGTGCCAGTAGGGAGCACAGGGGAAACGCAGCTAATGAAAAACTGTTTTTT,TRBD1,-,TRBJ1-4,TRBV19
CASFPGGQGYEQYF,TGTGCCAGCTTCCCAGGGGGACAGGGGTACGAGCAGTACTTC,TRBD1,-,TRBJ2-7,TRBV28
CASSQLPGQNNSPLHF,TGTGCCAGCTCACAACTTCCGGGACAGAATAATTCACCCCTCCACTTT,TRBD1,-,TRBJ1-6,TRBV18
CASSQTGDTF,TGTGCCAGCAGCCAGACAGGGGACACCTTC,-,-,TRBJ1-2,TRBV21-1
CASSQVIAGGPEQFF,TGTGCCAGCAGCCAAGTTATAGCGGGGGGCCCCGAGCAGTTCTTC,TRBD2,-,TRBJ2-1,TRBV3-1/TRBV3-2
CASSLIRGGQETQYF,TGTGCCAGCAGTTTAATACGGGGGGGACAAGAGACCCAGTACTTC,TRBD2,-,TRBJ2-5,TRBV27
CASSRGAQETQYF,TGTGCCAGCTCACGCGGAGCACAAGAGACCCAGTACTTC,-,-,TRBJ2-5,TRBV18